This entry lists 25 T cell receptor beta chains sequenced from one sample in a study of blood T cell repertoires in COVID-19. Here immunoSEQ multiplex PCR was the method, and the copy in TCRdb shows in-frame clones only, minus some. Of about 150,000 clones in the sample, roughly three quarters were seen once. The source material was peripheral blood. These receptor sequences come from a man between 50 and 59 years old with active or convalescent COVID-19.

The genes are TRBV7-2 and TRBJ1-4; D gene uncertain. CDR1 SGHTA and CDR2 FQGNSA come from the germline V gene. The ends were cut back, 5 bases at V and 0 bases at J, with 10 bases in the middle. The CDR3 has 15 amino acids. CDR3 in amino acids: CASSLSGATNEKLFF. In nucleotides, the CDR3 is TGTGCCAGCAGCCTGTCCGGGGCAACTAATGAAAAACTGTTTTTT.

J is TRBJ2-3 and V is TRBV27, with 7 positions matching TRBD2. Germline V gives CDR1 MNHEY, CDR2 SMNVEV (reference sequence). V shed 5 bases and J 8 bases; nucleotides not matched to a gene: 4. CDR3 length equals 12 residues. CDR3 DNA: TGTGCCAGCAGTAAGAGCGGGACTACGCAGTATTTT. Residues: CASSKSGTTQYF.

This clone was found a few times. V and J are TRBV28 and TRBJ2-7; 8 bases line up with TRBD2. Germline CDR1 is MDHEN and CDR2 is SYDVKM. The J segment lost 6 bases and the V segment lost 6 bases, leaving 7 bases of the junction unmatched. The CDR3 consists of 13 residues. In nucleotides, the CDR3 is TGTGCCAGCAGCCCCCCCGGGACTAGCGAGCAGTACTTC. It yields the protein CASSPPGTSEQYF. The whole variable domain, remainder taken from reference TRBV28 and TRBJ2-7, is DVKVTQSSRYLVKRTGEKVFLECVQDMDHENMFWYRQDPGLGLRLIYFSYDVKMKEKGDIPEGYSVSREKKERFSLILESASTNQTSMYLCASSPPGTSEQYFGPGTRLTVT.

V gene TRBV18 combines with J gene TRBJ2-3, with D unclear. This CDR3 comprises 16 residues. CDR1 and CDR2 from the germline V gene are KGHSH and LQKENI. Trimming cost V 3 bases and J 2 bases, with 15 bases left between them. The CDR3 protein is CASSPLPLENTDTQYF. CDR3 in DNA: TGTGCCAGCTCACCTTTACCCCTAGAGAACACAGATACGCAGTATTTT.

The chain joins TRBV10-2 to TRBJ2-7, with TRBD2 as a possible D gene (5 bases). This CDR3 is built from 14 residues. V was shortened by 3 bases and J by 1 base, with 10 bases between the two germline ends. Germline loops: CDR1 WSHSY, CDR2 SAAADI. The CDR3 nucleotides are TGCGCCAGCAGTGAAGGAGGCTTTTCCTACGAGCAGTACTTC. Protein product: CASSEGGFSYEQYF.

The chain carries TRBV7-9 and TRBJ1-1, with D maybe TRBD1 (5 bases). The CDR3 is 14 amino acids. The germline V and J ends were trimmed by 0 bases and 3 bases, with 8 bases remaining between them. The germline V gene has CDR1 SEHNR and CDR2 FQNEAQ (reference sequence). CDR3 in amino acids: CASSLARGDTEAFF. The CDR3 DNA follows: TGTGCCAGCAGCTTAGCGCGGGGGGACACTGAAGCTTTCTTT.

This clone occurred a few times. The rearrangement joins TRBV28 to TRBJ1-2; D perhaps matches TRBD1 (6 bases). This CDR3 has 17 residues. Germline-derived CDR1 and CDR2 are MDHEN and SYDVKM. Trimming took off 3 bases at V and 1 base at J, with 18 bases between the two ends. DNA for the CDR3: TGTGCCAGCAGTTTCCGGACACCGGGACACTTTAACTATGGCTACACCTTC. It specifies CASSFRTPGHFNYGYTF.

This sequence joins TRBV24-1 and TRBJ2-7; 10 bases line up with TRBD2. This CDR3 comprises 15 residues. J gave up 4 bases and V 4 bases, and 6 bases lay outside the gene matches. The V gene's germline CDR1 is KGHDR and CDR2 SFDVKD. This CDR3 reads CATSDTLAGAYEQYF. CDR3 nucleotides: TGTGCCACCAGTGACACCCTAGCGGGAGCTTACGAGCAGTACTTC.

This chain connects TRBV25-1 to TRBJ2-7; 8 positions agree with TRBD2. V shed 6 bases, J shed 3 bases, and the junction held 10 bases outside the gene matches. This CDR3 has 15 residues. Looked up from germline, CDR1 is MGHDK and CDR2 is SYGVNS. The CDR3 is CASSEPGGDVYEQYF. CDR3 DNA sequence: TGTGCCAGCAGCGAACCGGGGGGGGACGTCTACGAGCAGTACTTC.

This clone came up a few times. The chain links TRBV28 to TRBJ2-5, with TRBD2 matching 8 bases. The CDR3 covers 13 residues. V shed 2 bases, J shed 4 bases, and the junction held 0 bases outside the gene matches. CDR1 is MDHEN and CDR2 is SYDVKM in the germline V gene. CDR3 in DNA: TGTGCCAGCAGTTTAGCGGGGGGAGAGACCCAGTACTTC. Translated: CASSLAGGETQYF.

This rearrangement joins TRBV7-2 to TRBJ2-3; tentatively, D is TRBD1 (6 bases). CDR3 length: 15 amino acids. The V and J ends lost 1 base and 1 base respectively, with 9 bases between them. Per germline, CDR1 SGHTA and CDR2 FQGNSA. The CDR3 nucleotides read TGTGCCAGCAGCTTAGGTGGGGGCGGCACAGATACGCAGTATTTT. As protein: CASSLGGGGTDTQYF.

V and J are TRBV7-6 and TRBJ2-3, with a tentative D call TRBD1 (6 bases). V gave up 5 bases and J gave up 5 bases, with 17 bases separating them. The CDR3 covers 15 residues. Germline-derived CDR1 and CDR2 are SGHVS and FNYEAQ. CDR3 sequence (DNA): TGTGCCAGCAGCCCCCGGCAGGGGCTTGGAGATACGCAGTATTTT. It specifies CASSPRQGLGDTQYF.

The chain joins TRBV5-5 to TRBJ1-1; D gene unclear. The germline V gene has CDR1 SGHKS and CDR2 YYEKEE (reference sequence). This CDR3 has 16 residues. Deletions cut 1 base from V and 1 base from J, with 14 bases between. CDR3 region: CASSLFDGGRNTEAFF. CDR3 nucleotide sequence: TGTGCCAGCAGCTTGTTTGATGGCGGTAGGAACACTGAAGCTTTCTTT.

The sample holds a few counts of this clone. The rearrangement uses TRBV7-3 and TRBJ2-2; 13 bases line up with TRBD2. In germline, CDR1 is SGHTA, CDR2 FQGTGA. There are 17 residues in the CDR3. Trimming took 2 bases from V and 7 from J; bases not matched to a gene: 7. This chain's CDR3 is CASSLVGLAGAGGELFF. DNA for the CDR3: TGTGCCAGCAGCTTAGTAGGACTAGCGGGAGCCGGCGGGGAGCTGTTTTTT.

This rearrangement joins TRBV9 to TRBJ1-2; D not certain. Trimming left V 4 bases short and J 2 bases short, with 15 bases between. Per germline, CDR1 SGDLS and CDR2 YYNGEE. The CDR3 consists of 15 residues. The CDR3: CASSPPRDHNYGYTF. CDR3 nucleotide sequence: TGTGCCAGCAGCCCACCACGGGATCACAACTATGGCTACACCTTC. The whole variable domain, remainder taken from reference TRBV9 and TRBJ1-2, is DSGVTQTPKHLITATGQRVTLRCSPRSGDLSVYWYQQSLDQGLQFLIQYYNGEERAKGNILERFSAQQFPDLHSELNLSSLELGDSALYFCASSPPRDHNYGYTFGSGTRLTVV.

The rearrangement joins TRBV6-5 to TRBJ1-2, with D possibly TRBD1 on 6 matching bases. Germline-derived CDR1 and CDR2 are MNHEY and SVGAGI. The CDR3 sequence is 14 residues long. V lost 2 bases and J lost 7, with 14 bases in between. CDR3 DNA sequence: TGTGCCAGCAGTTACGCAGTTTGGGGGCCTGGCTACACCTTC. This translates into CASSYAVWGPGYTF.

The gene calls are TRBV19 and TRBJ1-2, with 7 nucleotides matching TRBD1. V lost 6 bases, J lost 8 bases, and 18 bases stayed unmatched. This CDR3 contains 16 residues. The germline V gene encodes CDR1 LNHDA and CDR2 SQIVND (reference sequence). The CDR3: CASSSRGRRFGRGYTF. CDR3 sequence (DNA): TGTGCCAGTAGCTCCAGGGGGAGAAGATTTGGACGAGGCTACACCTTC.

The chain is built from TRBV5-1 and TRBJ2-2, with D tentatively TRBD2 (5 bases). The CDR3 is made up of 14 amino acids. In germline, CDR1 is SGHRS, CDR2 YFSETQ. The V gene lost 4 bases and the J gene lost 2 bases, with 9 bases spanning the gap. DNA for the CDR3: TGCGCCAGCAGCGACGGGATAAACACCGGGGAGCTGTTTTTT. Protein: CASSDGINTGELFF.

This sequence joins TRBV29-1 and TRBJ2-4; tentative D call: TRBD1 (5 bases). Per germline, CDR1 SQVTM and CDR2 ANQGSEA. V dropped 3 bases and J dropped 1 base, with 7 bases sitting between them. This CDR3 region has 13 residues. This chain's CDR3 is CSVEPGAKNIQYF. CDR3 sequence (DNA): TGCAGCGTTGAGCCAGGGGCCAAAAACATTCAGTACTTC.

This clone has just a few counts. The rearrangement uses TRBV7-2 and TRBJ2-3, with a tentative D call TRBD2 (6 bases). V shed 7 bases and J shed 2 bases, with 19 bases lying between them. CDR1 is SGHTA, CDR2 FQGNSA, per germline. The CDR3 runs 16 residues. DNA for the CDR3: TGTGCCAGCACCCCGCTGTCCGGGGGTTACACAGATACGCAGTATTTT. Translation gives CASTPLSGGYTDTQYF.

The chain couples TRBV27 to TRBJ2-2; 8 bases are a match to TRBD2. Looked up from germline, CDR1 is MNHEY and CDR2 is SMNVEV (reference sequence). CDR3 length equals 15 residues. J gave up 7 bases and V 4 bases, and 8 bases lay outside the gene matches. CDR3 region: CASSWSGRDIGELFF. The CDR3 DNA is TGTGCCAGCAGTTGGTCCGGGAGGGATATCGGGGAGCTGTTTTTT.

The chain links TRBV21-1 to TRBJ1-6; TRBD1, the D gene given by the table, was not confirmed from the DNA. TRBV21-1 is described as a pseudogene. The CDR3 length is 16 residues. The CDR3 DNA reads TGTGCCAGCAGCAAGGTGGGGCCAGGGGGCTGTTCACCCCTCCACTTT. It is translated as CASSKVGPGGCSPLHF.

V gene TRBV9 combines with J gene TRBJ2-7, with TRBD2 matching 9 bases. Germline CDR1 reads SGDLS; CDR2 reads YYNGEE. The CDR3 has 16 residues. After removal of 4 bases from V and 4 bases from J, the junction contained 12 bases not matched to a gene. The CDR3 here is CASSLSGVAGVYEQYF. Written as DNA, the CDR3 is TGTGCCAGCAGCCTCTCCGGGGTAGCGGGAGTATACGAGCAGTACTTC. The variable domain in full, completed from reference TRBV9 and TRBJ2-7, reads DSGVTQTPKHLITATGQRVTLRCSPRSGDLSVYWYQQSLDQGLQFLIQYYNGEERAKGNILERFSAQQFPDLHSELNLSSLELGDSALYFCASSLSGVAGVYEQYFGPGTRLTVT.

V usage is TRBV27 and J usage is TRBJ2-1, with 7 positions matching TRBD1. CDR3 size: 16 residues. V gave up 2 bases and J gave up 4 bases; unmatched junction bases: 8. Germline CDR1 MNHEY, CDR2 SMNVEV (reference sequence). The CDR3 coding sequence is TGTGCCAGCAGTTTACTACCGGGACAGTTATACAATGAGCAGTTCTTC. This encodes CASSLLPGQLYNEQFF.

The chain uses TRBV27 and TRBJ1-2, with 11 bases identical to TRBD1. The CDR3 is made up of 16 amino acids. The junction had 11 bases not matched to a gene; V was cut back by 6 bases and J by 5 bases. CDR1 is MNHEY and CDR2 is SMNVEV in the germline V gene (reference sequence). The CDR3 bases are TGTGCCAGCAGATCCAGCGGCGGGACAGGGGGGTATGGCTACACCTTC. Protein: CASRSSGGTGGYGYTF.